The 10 T cell receptor beta chains in this list originate from one sample, sequenced in a study of technical replicates of blood from a handful of donors. Profiled with immunoSEQ multiplex PCR; TCRdb holds only in-frame clones, not every one. The sample lists 84,000 or so clones; around 94% were seen once. Sequencing input: T cells isolated from PBMCs. These receptor sequences come from a human donor in good health.

The chain couples TRBV11-2 to TRBJ1-1; D is uncertain. Germline CDR1 and CDR2: SGHAT and FQNNGV. V was pared by 5 bases and J by 0 bases, with 13 bases between. There are 15 residues in the CDR3. DNA of the CDR3: TGTGCCAGCAGCGAGGTGAGGTTTTTGAACACTGAAGCTTTCTTT. Translating gives CASSEVRFLNTEAFF.

The V gene is TRBV5-6, the J gene TRBJ2-1; 8 bases are a match to TRBD2. This CDR3 spans 15 amino acids. The junction had 5 bases not matched to a gene; V was cut back by 3 bases and J by 3 bases. Per germline, CDR1 SGHDT and CDR2 YYEEEE. CDR3 sequence (DNA): TGTGCCAGCAGCTCAACTAGCGGCCTCTACAATGAGCAGTTCTTC. It specifies CASSSTSGLYNEQFF.

The gene calls are TRBV19 and TRBJ2-7, with 14 bases aligning to TRBD2. The CDR3 extends over 15 amino acids. Germline loops: CDR1 LNHDA, CDR2 SQIVND (reference sequence). V shed 5 bases, J shed 3 bases, and the junction held 3 bases outside the gene matches. The CDR3 DNA reads TGTGCCAGTAGTTTCGGACTAGCGGGAGGCTACGAGCAGTACTTC. Its protein product is CASSFGLAGGYEQYF.

V is TRBV5-1 and J is TRBJ1-1; D is uncertain. V lost 0 bases to trimming and J lost 5 bases, with 8 bases between them. This CDR3 has 13 residues. Germline loops: CDR1 SGHRS, CDR2 YFSETQ. This CDR3 is CASSLAGVTEAFF. CDR3 DNA: TGCGCCAGCAGCTTGGCAGGCGTAACTGAAGCTTTCTTT.

This clone has only one observation. Other DNA variants within this sample encode the same CDR3. J is TRBJ1-2 and V is TRBV7-9; D is undetermined. The V gene lost 6 bases and the J gene lost 3 bases, with 5 bases spanning the gap. The CDR3 has 11 amino acids. CDR1 and CDR2 (germline): SEHNR, FQNEAQ (reference sequence). CDR3 sequence reads: CASSSDYGYTF. The CDR3 nucleotides are TGTGCCAGCAGTTCCGACTATGGCTACACCTTC. Complete variable domain (other parts from reference TRBV7-9 and TRBJ1-2): DTGVSQNPRHKITKRGQNVTFRCDPISEHNRLYWYRQTLGQGPEFLTYFQNEAQLEKSRLLSDRFSAERPKGSFSTLEIQRTEQGDSAMYLCASSSDYGYTFGSGTRLTVV.

The V call is TRBV19, the J call TRBJ2-7, with D possibly matching TRBD2 (5 bases). The V gene lost 3 bases and the J gene lost 2 bases, with 5 bases spanning the gap. Per germline, CDR1 LNHDA and CDR2 SQIVND (reference sequence). This CDR3 has 12 amino acids. The CDR3 sequence: CASSMGAYEQYF. The CDR3 DNA reads as TGTGCCAGTAGTATGGGAGCCTACGAGCAGTACTTC.

J is TRBJ2-2 and V is TRBV4-2, with TRBD2 identical over 11 bases. Germline V gives CDR1 LGHNA, CDR2 YNFKEQ. The V segment lost 4 bases and the J segment 3 bases; nucleotides outside the gene matches: 4. The CDR3 spans 16 residues. The CDR3 spells CASSPVAGGYTGELFF. The CDR3 region has the DNA TGTGCCAGCAGCCCGGTAGCGGGGGGGTACACCGGGGAGCTGTTTTTT.

This chain joins TRBV27 and TRBJ2-2; D not resolved. Trimming removed 3 bases at V and 5 bases at J, with 7 bases between. The germline V gene encodes CDR1 MNHEY and CDR2 SMNVEV (reference sequence). CDR3 length: 13 residues. CDR3: CASSLLETGELFF. Written as DNA, the CDR3 is TGTGCCAGCAGTTTGCTAGAAACCGGGGAGCTGTTTTTT.

CDR3 loop: CASRLQSYEQYF. The CDR3 nucleotides are TGTGCCAGCAGGCTACAGAGCTACGAGCAGTACTTC. The genes are TRBV11-2 and TRBJ2-7; D is undetermined. There are 12 residues in the CDR3. The germline gives CDR1 SGHAT, CDR2 FQNNGV. The V end was cut by 6 bases, the J end by 3 bases, with 9 bases between.

This chain links TRBV25-1 with TRBJ2-7, with 7 positions matching TRBD1. The CDR3 runs to 13 residues. CDR1 is MGHDK and CDR2 is SYGVNS in the germline V gene. After removal of 9 bases from V and 5 bases from J, the junction contained 10 bases not matched to a gene. The chain's CDR3 is CASRQGEVHEQYF. In nucleotides, the CDR3 is TGTGCCAGTAGACAGGGAGAGGTGCACGAGCAGTACTTC.